A selection of T cell receptor beta chains follows, all from one sample in a study of T cells in Graves' hyperthyroidism and ophthalmopathy. TCRdb reprocessed the multiplex PCR reads via MiXCR and lists one record per CDR3 protein. Here the sample spans 500,000 to 700,000 distinct CDR3 sequences, over 15% being singletons. The sequencing input was blood. These TCRs come from a woman aged 18-29 years with Graves' hyperthyroidism. CDR3s include the opening cysteine and the closing phenylalanine or tryptophan.

V	J	CDR3
TRBV5-5	TRBJ2-1	CASSLHGGSARNEQFF
TRBV9	TRBJ2-2	CASSVADTGELFF
TRBV2	TRBJ2-3	CASSRTSIPYF
TRBV6-5	TRBJ1-1	CASSYSRVLNTEAFF
TRBV7-2	TRBJ1-6	CASRPSGQIGSPLHF
TRBV4-1	TRBJ1-3	CASSQQLLSGNTIYF
TRBV7-2	TRBJ2-3	CASSSPGPDTQYF
TRBV7-3	TRBJ1-1	CASSIGPGQLMNTEAFF
TRBV11-2	TRBJ2-1	CASSPTLAGVSGQFF
TRBV20-1	TRBJ2-7	CSARPSGRVYEQYF
TRBV4-3	TRBJ1-2	CASSETAGWDYTF
TRBV3-1	TRBJ1-2	CASSQVREAPGIYGYTF
TRBV5-1	TRBJ2-7	CASSQVLFEASLEQYF
TRBV28	TRBJ2-7	CASSFSGYEQYF
TRBV28	TRBJ1-2	CASSAGQGIQGYTF
TRBV24-1	TRBJ1-1	CATSDLGRVVSRDTEAFF
TRBV12-3/TRBV12-4	TRBJ2-3	CASSPTWTITDTQYF
TRBV6-1	TRBJ2-7	CASTHNMAGEQYF
TRBV6-1	TRBJ1-6	CASSSSRGYSPLHF
TRBV11-2	TRBJ2-1	CASSRGGEGYYNEQFF
TRBV27	TRBJ1-1	CARALNSQRVHTEAFF
TRBV20-1	TRBJ1-5	CSARADSNQPQHF
TRBV20-1	TRBJ1-2	CSARDYETAYGYTF
TRBV6-1	TRBJ1-3	CASSEGYKQGARNTIYF
TRBV11-2	TRBJ2-2	CASSTTRESSRELFF
TRBV12-3/TRBV12-4	TRBJ1-2	CASSWGTGGYGYTF
TRBV12-3/TRBV12-4	TRBJ1-3	CASSPGVGGNTIYF
TRBV7-9	TRBJ2-2	CASSLAAGVMGGELFF
TRBV3-1	TRBJ1-1	CASSRRDNTEAFF
TRBV20-1	TRBJ1-2	CGGRSGELGYGYTF
TRBV18	TRBJ1-1	CASSSTVGGTEAFF
TRBV20-1	TRBJ2-7	CSAGQGYEQYF
TRBV18	TRBJ2-7	CASSPTPSYEQYF